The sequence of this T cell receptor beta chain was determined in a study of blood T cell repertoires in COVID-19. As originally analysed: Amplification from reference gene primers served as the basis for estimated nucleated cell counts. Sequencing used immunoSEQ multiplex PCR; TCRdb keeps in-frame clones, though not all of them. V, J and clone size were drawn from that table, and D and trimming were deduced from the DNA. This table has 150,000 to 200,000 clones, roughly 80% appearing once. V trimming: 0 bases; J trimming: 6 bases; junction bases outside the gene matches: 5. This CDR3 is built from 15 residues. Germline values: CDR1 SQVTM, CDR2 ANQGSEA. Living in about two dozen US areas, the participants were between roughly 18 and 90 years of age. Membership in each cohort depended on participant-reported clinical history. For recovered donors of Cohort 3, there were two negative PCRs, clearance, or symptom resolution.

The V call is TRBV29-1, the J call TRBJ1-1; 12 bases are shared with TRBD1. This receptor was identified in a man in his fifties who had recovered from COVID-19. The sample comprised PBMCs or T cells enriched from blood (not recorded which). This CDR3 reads CSVEEGQGASAEAFF. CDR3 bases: TGCAGCGTTGAAGAGGGACAGGGGGCCTCAGCTGAAGCTTTCTTT.